These 18 T cell receptor beta chains were all obtained from the same sample, sequenced in a study of blood T cell repertoires in COVID-19. Some clones are missing from TCRdb's copy, which holds only in-frame ones; the method was immunoSEQ multiplex PCR. The data contain about 87,000 clones, around 85% of them singletons. What was sequenced was peripheral blood. These receptor sequences come from a woman of 80 years or more with active or convalescent COVID-19.

The V and J genes are TRBV6-4 and TRBJ2-3; 11 bases are shared with TRBD2. Trimming at V came to 4 bases and at J to 3 bases, leaving 3 bases not matched to a gene. The CDR3 is 15 residues long. Germline V gene data show CDR1 as MRHNA and CDR2 as SNTAGT. Written as DNA, the CDR3 is TGTGCCAGCAGTGTTACTAGCGGGAGAACAGATACGCAGTATTTT. Amino acid sequence: CASSVTSGRTDTQYF.

The genes are TRBV24-1 and TRBJ2-5; the match to TRBD2 covers 7 bases. Germline CDR1 and CDR2: KGHDR and SFDVKD. J lost 5 bases, V lost 3 bases, and 5 bases had no gene match. The CDR3 has 14 amino acids. Here the CDR3 reads CATSDRTSEETQYF. In nucleotides, the CDR3 is TGTGCCACCAGTGATAGAACTAGCGAGGAGACCCAGTACTTC.

J is TRBJ1-2 and V is TRBV30, with 9 bases lining up with TRBD1. CDR3 length: 13 amino acids. V shed 5 bases, J shed 5 bases, and the junction held 6 bases outside the gene matches. Looked up from germline, CDR1 is GTSNPN and CDR2 is SVGIG (reference sequence). The CDR3 here is CAWAPGTGYGYTF. The CDR3 DNA sequence: TGTGCCTGGGCCCCCGGGACAGGGTATGGCTACACCTTC.

The CDR3 coding sequence is TGCGCCAGCAGCTTGAAGACAGGGGGCCAGAACACTGAAGCTTTCTTT. This encodes CASSLKTGGQNTEAFF. The chain employs TRBV5-1 and TRBJ1-1; TRBD1 agrees at 10 bases. Unmatched junction bases numbered 4, after V lost 1 base and J lost 1 base. The germline gives CDR1 SGHRS, CDR2 YFSETQ. CDR3 length: 16 amino acids.

J is TRBJ1-1 and V is TRBV7-3; weak D call: TRBD1 (6 bases). This CDR3 is built from 14 residues. Per the germline V gene, CDR1 is SGHTA and CDR2 is FQGTGA. Trimming removed 1 base from V and 5 bases from J, with 11 bases in between. In DNA form, the CDR3 reads TGTGCCAGCAGCTTAATGGGGGCCGGGACTGAAGCTTTCTTT. Translation gives CASSLMGAGTEAFF.

The chain links TRBV5-4 to TRBJ1-5; D unresolved. The CDR3 is 14 residues long. The V end lost 3 bases, the J end lost 5 bases, and 12 bases lay between the germline ends. The germline V gene has CDR1 SGHNT and CDR2 YYREEE (reference sequence). The CDR3: CASSWNEGDQPQHF. The CDR3 coding sequence is TGTGCCAGCAGCTGGAATGAGGGCGATCAGCCCCAGCATTTT.

The chain recombines TRBV6-5 with TRBJ1-2; D gene ambiguous. Germline V gene lookup returns CDR1 MNHEY and CDR2 SVGAGI. The CDR3 extends over 13 amino acids. Trimming removed 0 bases at V and 8 bases at J, with 10 bases between. CDR3 bases: TGTGCCAGCAGTTACTCGTCGGGGAACGGCTACACCTTC. Translation: CASSYSSGNGYTF.

This chain connects TRBV4-1 to TRBJ2-1; TRBD2 matches 10 bases. Germline assignment: CDR1 MGHRA and CDR2 YSYEKL. This CDR3 is built from 16 residues. Losses at the gene ends were 0 bases for V and 6 bases for J; bases not matched to a gene: 5. CDR3: CASSQDVGLAANEQFF. The CDR3 DNA follows: TGCGCCAGCAGCCAAGACGTAGGACTAGCGGCCAATGAGCAGTTCTTC.

V and J are TRBV6-4 and TRBJ1-1; D is unresolved. The V gene lost 0 bases and the J gene lost 1 base, with 12 bases spanning the gap. Germline V gene data show CDR1 as MRHNA and CDR2 as SNTAGT. CDR3 length: 16 residues. The CDR3 loop reads CASSDSGTVTNTEAFF. The DNA for the CDR3 is TGTGCCAGCAGTGACTCAGGAACAGTCACGAACACTGAAGCTTTCTTT.

This chain joins TRBV7-2 and TRBJ2-1; D gene ambiguous. Trimming pared 2 bases from V and 5 bases from J, leaving 13 bases between. The CDR3 consists of 15 residues. In germline, CDR1 is SGHTA, CDR2 FQGNSA. The CDR3: CASSLPLTSHNEQFF. In DNA form, the CDR3 reads TGTGCCAGCAGCTTACCCTTGACAAGTCACAATGAGCAGTTCTTC.

In this sample, this clone turned up once. The chain links TRBV7-3 to TRBJ2-2; D remains ambiguous. CDR3 length equals 14 residues. Germline-derived CDR1 and CDR2 are SGHTA and FQGTGA. Trimming cost V 0 bases and J 7 bases, with 9 bases left between them. This chain's CDR3 is CASSLTSVDGELFF. CDR3 coding DNA: TGTGCCAGCAGCTTAACGAGCGTTGACGGGGAGCTGTTTTTT.

The chain carries TRBV14 and TRBJ2-1, with 7 bases identical to TRBD1. CDR1 and CDR2 from the germline V gene are SGHDN and FVKESK. V was pared by 1 base and J by 5 bases, with 5 bases of the junction left unmatched. The CDR3 length is 15 residues. The CDR3, as DNA: TGTGCCAGCAGCCAAGTATGGACAGGAGACAATGAGCAGTTCTTC. Translation gives CASSQVWTGDNEQFF.

The V gene is TRBV24-1, the J gene TRBJ2-1, with 8 bases aligning to TRBD1. The germline V gene encodes CDR1 KGHDR and CDR2 SFDVKD. Germline trimming cut 8 bases from V and 8 bases from J; bases unmatched to any gene: 13. The CDR3 length is 15 residues. The CDR3 here is CATIEGQAVGDEQFF. The CDR3, as DNA: TGTGCCACCATTGAGGGACAGGCGGTGGGAGATGAGCAGTTCTTC.

This rearrangement joins TRBV9 to TRBJ2-1, with 13 bases identical to TRBD2. This CDR3 is 17 amino acids long. Germline V gives CDR1 SGDLS, CDR2 YYNGEE. After removal of 4 bases from V and 8 bases from J, the junction contained 12 bases not matched to a gene. The CDR3 sequence is CASSQTSGGALIHEQFF. CDR3 sequence (DNA): TGTGCCAGCAGCCAAACTAGCGGGGGGGCCCTCATCCATGAGCAGTTCTTC.

This chain joins TRBV11-2 and TRBJ2-3; D is ambiguous. Germline lookup yields CDR1 SGHAT and CDR2 FQNNGV. V lost 8 bases, J lost 3 bases, and 9 bases lay in between. The CDR3 runs 12 residues. CDR3 protein: CASGRYTDTQYF. CDR3 nucleotide sequence: TGTGCCAGCGGTCGCTATACAGATACGCAGTATTTT.

CDR3 protein: CASSQGPGASGSGETQYF. DNA of the CDR3: TGCGCCAGCAGCCAAGGCCCTGGGGCTAGCGGGAGTGGGGAGACCCAGTACTTC. The rearrangement uses TRBV4-3 and TRBJ2-5, with 10 bases fitting TRBD2. Germline loops: CDR1 LGHNA, CDR2 YSLEER. CDR3 length equals 18 residues. V lost 1 base and J lost 5; bases outside the gene matches: 13.

The rearrangement joins TRBV4-2 to TRBJ2-5, with D possibly TRBD2 on 6 matching bases. Deletions cut 2 bases from V and 5 bases from J, with 12 bases between. Germline V CDR1 and CDR2: LGHNA, YNFKEQ. This CDR3 region has 14 residues. The DNA for the CDR3 is TGTGCCAGCAGCCAACCGGAGGGCAGCGAGACCCAGTACTTC. It encodes CASSQPEGSETQYF.

This chain uses TRBV5-5 with TRBJ2-1; 8 nucleotides line up with TRBD1. CDR1 is SGHKS and CDR2 is YYEKEE in the germline V gene (reference sequence). With V trimmed by 3 bases and J by 0 bases, 5 bases remained unmatched. This CDR3 contains 16 residues. The CDR3 protein is CASSSRTGSSYNEQFF. The CDR3 DNA reads as TGTGCCAGCAGCTCCCGGACAGGGAGCTCCTACAATGAGCAGTTCTTC.